The 21 T cell receptor beta chains below were found in one sample sequenced in a study of breast tumors, draining lymph nodes, adjacent tissues. Breast cancer patients provided tissue from their axillary draining lymph nodes. TCRdb re-called the multiplex PCR reads with MiXCR, one entry per CDR3 protein. The table shows some 130,000 distinct CDR3 sequences, with around 20% occurring only once. Sequenced input: axillary lymph node tissue. Receptor source: a female donor with breast cancer. Some clones in this sample may be carry-over from other donors' samples.

This clonotype was seen repeatedly, ten times or more. The chain combines TRBV7-8 with TRBJ2-3; no definite D call. Trimming took 3 bases from V and 3 from J, leaving 13 bases between them. The CDR3 covers 15 residues. CDR1 is SGHVS and CDR2 is FQNEAQ in the germline V gene. The CDR3 reads CASSFRQDGTDTQYF. CDR3 nucleotides: TGTGCCAGCAGCTTTAGGCAGGACGGTACAGATACGCAGTATTTT. The full variable domain, completed using reference TRBV7-8 and TRBJ2-3, is GAGVSQSPRYKVAKRGQDVALRCDPISGHVSLFWYQQALGQGPEFLTYFQNEAQLDKSGLPSDRFFAERPEGSVSTLKIQRTQQEDSAVYLCASSFRQDGTDTQYFGPGTRLTVL.

This clonotype has ten or more counts. This sequence joins TRBV9 and TRBJ1-6; TRBD1 matches 7 bases. CDR3 size: 14 residues. Germline V gene data show CDR1 as SGDLS and CDR2 as YYNGEE. V shed 3 bases and J 5 bases; nucleotides not matched to a gene: 2. As DNA, the CDR3 is TGTGCCAGCAGCGCGACAGGGAATAATTCACCCCTCCACTTT. It codes for CASSATGNNSPLHF.

This clonotype was observed once. A much bigger clone sits one base away, suggesting this may be a read error. V and J are TRBV29-1 and TRBJ2-5, with D unclear. V gave up 2 bases and J gave up 4 bases, with 8 bases separating them. CDR3 length: 12 amino acids. Germline lookup yields CDR1 SQVTM and CDR2 ANQGSEA. The CDR3 coding sequence is TGCAGCGTTGAACATGCCCCAGAGACCCAGTACTTC. Translation: CSVEHAPETQYF.

This clonotype showed up many times. This rearrangement joins TRBV5-1 to TRBJ2-7, with a tentative D call TRBD1 (5 bases). The CDR3 is 12 amino acids. Germline CDR1 is SGHRS and CDR2 is YFSETQ. Trimming took off 4 bases at V and 3 bases at J, with 8 bases between the two ends. CDR3 region: CASSTDNYEQYF. CDR3 nucleotides: TGCGCCAGCAGCACGGACAACTACGAGCAGTACTTC. The variable domain in full, completed from reference TRBV5-1 and TRBJ2-7, reads KAGVTQTPRYLIKTRGQQVTLSCSPISGHRSVSWYQQTPGQGLQFLFEYFSETQRNKGNFPGRFSGRQFSNSRSEMNVSTLELGDSALYLCASSTDNYEQYFGPGTRLTVT.

This clonotype was picked up many times. The CDR3 loop reads CASSLRERQETQYF. The CDR3, as DNA: TGTGCCAGCAGCCTCAGGGAGAGACAAGAGACCCAGTACTTC. The V gene is TRBV3-1, the J gene TRBJ2-5, with D perhaps matching TRBD1 or TRBD2 (5 bases each). The CDR3 loop spans 14 amino acids. The V gene lost 4 bases and the J gene lost 2 bases, with 11 bases spanning the gap. The germline V gene encodes CDR1 LGHDT and CDR2 YNNKEL (reference sequence).

Points on this clonotype: Since a much larger clone is just one base distant, this may be a read error. The V gene is TRBV9, the J gene TRBJ2-2, with 9 nucleotides matching TRBD2. This CDR3 has 14 amino acids. CDR1 is SGDLS and CDR2 is YYNGEE in the germline V gene. CDR3 sequence reads: CASNVAGVTGELFF. As DNA, the CDR3 is TGTGCCAGCAACGTAGCGGGAGTCACCGGGGAGCTGTTTTTT. Filled out from reference TRBV9 and TRBJ2-2, the complete variable domain reads DSGVTQTPKHLITATGQRVTLRCSPRSGDLSVYWYQQSLDQGLQFLIQYYNGEERAKGNILERFSAQQFPDLHSELNLSSLELGDSALYFCASNVAGVTGELFFGEGSRLTVL.

This clonotype appeared many times. The chain joins TRBV6-2 or TRBV6-3 to TRBJ2-1; tentatively, D is TRBD1 or TRBD2 (6 bases each). V lost 2 bases and J lost 10, with 18 bases in between. This CDR3 has 15 residues. Germline-derived CDR1 and CDR2 are MNHEY and SVGEGT. CDR3 DNA sequence: TGTGCCAGCAGTTACGATACCCCAGGGGCGGGAGAGCAGTTCTTC. This encodes CASSYDTPGAGEQFF.

This clonotype was recorded at least ten times. The chain carries TRBV19 and TRBJ2-3; 11 nucleotides agree with TRBD2. The V gene end was trimmed by 5 bases and the J gene end by 1 base; junction bases not matched to a gene: 5. In germline, CDR1 is LNHDA, CDR2 SQIVND (reference sequence). The CDR3 totals 16 residues. DNA of the CDR3: TGTGCCAGTAGTTACGGACTAGCGGGCGGCACAGATACGCAGTATTTT. It specifies CASSYGLAGGTDTQYF.

This clonotype was recorded a few times. This may stem from a read error, because a much larger clone lies one nucleotide away. The V gene is TRBV18, the J gene TRBJ2-7; D gene uncertain. This CDR3 has 12 residues. The germline gives CDR1 KGHSH, CDR2 LQKENI. CDR3 protein: CACSLDPYEQYF. As DNA, the CDR3 is TGTGCCTGCTCACTTGATCCTTACGAGCAGTACTTC.

This clonotype was seen many times. The chain is built from TRBV5-8 and TRBJ2-3; possible D gene TRBD2, 6 bases. The CDR3 runs 12 residues. Germline V gene data show CDR1 as SGHTS and CDR2 as YDEGEE. The V end was cut by 7 bases, the J end by 3 bases, with 9 bases between. CDR3: CASVRGTDTQYF. CDR3 nucleotides: TGTGCCAGCGTCCGGGGGACAGATACGCAGTATTTT.

This clonotype was picked up many times. CDR3 bases: TGTGCCAGCAGCTCGGCGACAGGGATCTATGGCTACACCTTC. Residues: CASSSATGIYGYTF. V is TRBV9 and J is TRBJ1-2; 7 bases align to TRBD1. With 4 bases clipped from V and 4 bases from J, the junction kept 7 bases outside the gene matches. This CDR3 has 14 amino acids. The germline CDR1 and CDR2 sequences are SGDLS and YYNGEE. The variable domain in full, with the rest retrieved from reference TRBV9 and TRBJ1-2, is DSGVTQTPKHLITATGQRVTLRCSPRSGDLSVYWYQQSLDQGLQFLIQYYNGEERAKGNILERFSAQQFPDLHSELNLSSLELGDSALYFCASSSATGIYGYTFGSGTRLTVV.

This clonotype was recorded at least ten times. The gene calls are TRBV2 and TRBJ2-7, with D perhaps matching TRBD2 (5 bases). The germline CDR1 and CDR2 sequences are SNHLY and FYNNEI. V was cut by 7 bases and J by 2 bases, with 12 bases left in between. The CDR3 spans 13 residues. CDR3 sequence: CASTRTRTYEQYF. The CDR3 DNA reads as TGTGCCAGCACCAGAACTAGGACCTACGAGCAGTACTTC. Full variable domain (rest looked up from reference TRBV2 and TRBJ2-7): EPEVTQTPSHQVTQMGQEVILRCVPISNHLYFYWYRQILGQKVEFLVSFYNNEISEKSEIFDDQFSVERPDGSNFTLKIRSTKLEDSAMYFCASTRTRTYEQYFGPGTRLTVT.

This clonotype has more than one count but fewer than ten. CDR3 sequence: CASEDRTYEQYF. The DNA of the CDR3 is TGTGCCAGCGAGGACAGGACCTACGAGCAGTACTTC. The chain links TRBV28 to TRBJ2-7; the match to TRBD1 covers 7 bases. CDR3 length equals 12 residues. V was clipped by 8 bases and J by 2 bases; unmatched bases: 3. From germline, CDR1 is MDHEN and CDR2 SYDVKM.

This clonotype showed up many times. The chain carries TRBV12-3 or TRBV12-4 and TRBJ2-1, with 11 bases aligning to TRBD2. This CDR3 spans 15 amino acids. J was trimmed by 3 bases and V by 7 bases; bases with no gene match: 5. Here the CDR3 DNA reads TGTGCCAGCACCAGGACTAGCGGGCACTACAATGAGCAGTTCTTC. This translates into CASTRTSGHYNEQFF.

As for this clonotype: With a much larger clone just one base away, this may be a read error. The V and J genes are TRBV5-4 and TRBJ2-2; TRBD2 is a possible D gene (6 bases). The CDR3 totals 16 residues. Germline CDR1 reads SGHNT; CDR2 reads YYREEE (reference sequence). The V end lost 0 bases, the J end lost 5 bases, and 14 bases lay between the germline ends. The CDR3 sequence is CASSLGPSANTGELFF. The CDR3 coding sequence is TGTGCCAGCAGCTTGGGTCCTAGCGCAAATACCGGGGAGCTGTTTTTT.

This clonotype has ten or more counts. The genes are TRBV7-9 and TRBJ2-2, with D unresolved. The CDR3 has 16 residues. CDR1 SEHNR and CDR2 FQNEAQ come from the germline V gene (reference sequence). Trimming pared 5 bases from V and 6 bases from J, leaving 19 bases between. The CDR3 is CASSTIWAPGAGELFF. CDR3 nucleotide sequence: TGTGCCAGCAGCACCATCTGGGCTCCAGGAGCCGGGGAGCTGTTTTTT. Complete variable domain (other parts from reference TRBV7-9 and TRBJ2-2): DTGVSQNPRHKITKRGQNVTFRCDPISEHNRLYWYRQTLGQGPEFLTYFQNEAQLEKSRLLSDRFSAERPKGSFSTLEIQRTEQGDSAMYLCASSTIWAPGAGELFFGEGSRLTVL.

This clonotype came up many times. The rearrangement joins TRBV6-5 to TRBJ2-7; 7 bases align to TRBD1. Germline V gene lookup returns CDR1 MNHEY and CDR2 SVGAGI. The CDR3 is made up of 13 amino acids. J gave up 2 bases and V 5 bases, and 3 bases lay outside the gene matches. CDR3: CASSRDSTYEQYF. The CDR3 DNA reads as TGTGCCAGCAGTCGGGACAGTACCTACGAGCAGTACTTC.

At least ten counts were recorded for this clonotype. The chain combines TRBV15 with TRBJ1-5, with TRBD1 matching 12 bases. Germline-derived CDR1 and CDR2 are LNHNV and YYDKDF (reference sequence). J lost 1 base, V lost 0 bases, and 7 bases had no gene match. This CDR3 has 19 amino acids. The CDR3 nucleotides read TGTGCCACCAGCAGAGAACTCGGGACAGGGGGCTTGAGCAATCAGCCCCAGCATTTT. As protein: CATSRELGTGGLSNQPQHF. Supplemented by reference TRBV15 and TRBJ1-5, the full variable domain reads DAMVIQNPRYQVTQFGKPVTLSCSQTLNHNVMYWYQQKSSQAPKLLFHYYDKDFNNEADTPDNFQSRRPNTSFCFLDIRSPGLGDTAMYLCATSRELGTGGLSNQPQHFGDGTRLSIL.

In its sample, this clonotype was seen many times. The CDR3, as DNA: TGTGCCAGCTCGGGAGCGGGAGCGGGAAATGAGCAGTTCTTC. It is translated as CASSGAGAGNEQFF. The chain joins TRBV9 to TRBJ2-1; 8 bases are shared with TRBD2. Looked up from germline, CDR1 is SGDLS and CDR2 is YYNGEE. CDR3 length equals 14 residues. V lost 7 bases, J lost 7 bases, and 10 bases stayed unmatched.

With regard to this clonotype: A much larger clone is a single base away; this may be a read error. The V gene is TRBV6-2 or TRBV6-3, the J gene TRBJ2-3; D might be TRBD1 (5 bases). Germline V lookup: CDR1 MNHEY, CDR2 SVGEGT. This CDR3 contains 16 residues. Trimming pared 4 bases from V and 1 base from J, leaving 15 bases between. The CDR3 here is CASSSTKTVGTDTQYF. CDR3 nucleotide sequence: TGTGCCAGCAGTTCCACAAAGACAGTTGGCACAGATACGCAGTATTTT.

This chain uses TRBV4-2 with TRBJ1-5; TRBD1 aligns across 7 bases. CDR1 and CDR2 (germline): LGHNA, YNFKEQ. V lost 3 bases to trimming and J lost 6 bases; unmatched junction nucleotides: 5. The CDR3 runs 14 residues. This CDR3 is CASSQTGRLQPQHF. In nucleotides, the CDR3 is TGTGCCAGCAGCCAGACAGGGAGACTTCAGCCCCAGCATTTT.